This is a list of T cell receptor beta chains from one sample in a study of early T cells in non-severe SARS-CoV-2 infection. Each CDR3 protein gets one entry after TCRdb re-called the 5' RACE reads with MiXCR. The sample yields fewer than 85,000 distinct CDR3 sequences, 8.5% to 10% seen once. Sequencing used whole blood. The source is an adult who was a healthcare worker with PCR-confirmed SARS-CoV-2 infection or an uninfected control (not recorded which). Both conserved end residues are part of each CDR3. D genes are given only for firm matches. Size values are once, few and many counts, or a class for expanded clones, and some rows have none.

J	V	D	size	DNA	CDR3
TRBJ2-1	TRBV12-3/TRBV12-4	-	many	TGTGCCAGCAGGATACCAGGGAGCCACAATGAGCAGTTCTTC	CASRIPGSHNEQFF
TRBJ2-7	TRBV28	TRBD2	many	TGTGCCAGCAGTTTATTAGGGACTAACTCCTACGAGCAGTACTTC	CASSLLGTNSYEQYF
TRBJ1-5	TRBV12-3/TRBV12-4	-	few	TGTGCCAGCAGTTCTAACAGAATCCTCAATCAGCCCCAGCATTTT	CASSSNRILNQPQHF
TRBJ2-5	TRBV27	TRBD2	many	TGTGCCAGCAGTCCGCTACTAGCGGGAGGGGGAGAGACCCAGTACTTC	CASSPLLAGGGETQYF
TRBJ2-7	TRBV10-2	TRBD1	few	TGCGCCAGCAGGGGGACAGATACCTACGAGCAGTACTTC	CASRGTDTYEQYF
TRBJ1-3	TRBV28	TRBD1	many	TGTGCCACCTATAACAGGGGCTCTGGAAACACCATATATTTT	CATYNRGSGNTIYF
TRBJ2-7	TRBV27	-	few	TGTGCCAGCAGTCAATCAGGGGCGGGGGCCTACGAGCAGTACTTC	CASSQSGAGAYEQYF
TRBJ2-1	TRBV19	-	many	TGTGCCAGTACTAGAGGTCTTGAGCAGTTCTTC	CASTRGLEQFF
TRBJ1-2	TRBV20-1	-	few	TGCAGTGCTTACGGGACGGATGGCTACACCTTC	CSAYGTDGYTF
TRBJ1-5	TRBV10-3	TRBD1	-	TGTGCCATCGGTCCTACCGGGACAGAAAATCAGCCCCAGCATTTT	CAIGPTGTENQPQHF
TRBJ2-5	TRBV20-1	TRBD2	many	TGCAGTGCTACTGGACTAGCTCTTAGCGTCGGGACCCAGTACTTC	CSATGLALSVGTQYF
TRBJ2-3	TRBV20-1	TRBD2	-	TGCAGTGCCCTGACTAGCGGGAGAGGGGATACGCAGTATTTT	CSALTSGRGDTQYF
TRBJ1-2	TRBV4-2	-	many	TGTGCCAGCAGCCAAGAACTGGAGCTCCTGCGAGGCTACACCTTC	CASSQELELLRGYTF
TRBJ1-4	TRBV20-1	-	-	TGCAGTGCTAGTATTAGACAAAAACTGTTTTTT	CSASIRQKLFF
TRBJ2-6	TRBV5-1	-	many	TGCGCCAGCAGCTTGGAGGTATCTGGGGCCAACGTCCTGACTTTC	CASSLEVSGANVLTF
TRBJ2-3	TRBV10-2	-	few	TGCGCCAGCAGTGTTGGAGGGGGGCCAGATACGCAGTATTTT	CASSVGGGPDTQYF
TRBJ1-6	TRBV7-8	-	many	TGTGCCAGCAGCTTAGCGGACGGTCCACTTTCACCCCTCCACTTT	CASSLADGPLSPLHF
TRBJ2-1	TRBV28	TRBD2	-	TGTGCCAGCAGTTCCGAATGGGCTAGCGGGACCAATGAGCAGTTCTTC	CASSSEWASGTNEQFF
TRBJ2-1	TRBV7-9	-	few	TGTGCCAGCACCCCCAATGGCGATGAGCAGTTCTTC	CASTPNGDEQFF
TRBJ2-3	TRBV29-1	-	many	TGCAGCGTTGCCGGAGGGGGCTCTAAGTTAGATACGCAGTATTTT	CSVAGGGSKLDTQYF
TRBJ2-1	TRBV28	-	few	TGTGCCAGCAGTTCACCCGGCCGTCCCAGCTCCTACAATGAGCAGTTCTTC	CASSSPGRPSSYNEQFF
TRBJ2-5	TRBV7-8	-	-	TGTGCCAGCAGCTTGGTTTCGGGTGGGATAGAGACCCAGTACTTC	CASSLVSGGIETQYF